This is a list of T cell receptor beta chains from one sample in a study of graft-versus-host responses after intestinal transplantation. These receptors' targets are unknown. Assay used: immunoSEQ multiplex PCR; TCRdb lists only in-frame clones, some missing. The sample gives tens of thousands of clones, approximately 90% of which show up once; around 0.37% is in the top ten. The specimen was unstimulated CD4+ T cells sorted from spleen or lymph node cells, collected before transplant. The receptors were gathered from a human donor who was the organ donor for an intestinal transplant. CDR3s include the opening cysteine and the closing phenylalanine or tryptophan. D genes are given only for firm matches. Clone sizes are given selectively: once, few, many, or a class where the clone is expanded.

clone_size: NA
v_call: TRBV9
d_call: TRBD2
cdr3_length: 17
j_call: TRBJ2-1
cdr3_nt: TGTGCCAGCAGCCGGAGGGTAGCGGGAGGGCCTTACAATGAGCAGTTCTTC
cdr3_aa: CASSRRVAGGPYNEQFF

clone_size: NA
v_call: TRBV5-1
d_call: TRBD1
cdr3_length: 15
j_call: TRBJ1-4
cdr3_nt: TGCGCCAGCAGGACAGGGGGGGGCCACAATGAAAAACTGTTTTTT
cdr3_aa: CASRTGGGHNEKLFF

clone_size: NA
v_call: TRBV5-1
d_call: TRBD1
cdr3_length: 15
j_call: TRBJ2-5
cdr3_nt: TGCGCCAGCAGCCCGGGACAGGGGAACCAAGAGACCCAGTACTTC
cdr3_aa: CASSPGQGNQETQYF

clone_size: once
v_call: TRBV7-2
d_call: NA
cdr3_length: 12
j_call: TRBJ2-2
cdr3_nt: TGTGCCAGCAGCACTAGGTCCGGGGAGCTGTTTTTT
cdr3_aa: CASSTRSGELFF

clone_size: NA
v_call: TRBV11-3
d_call: TRBD2
cdr3_length: 15
j_call: TRBJ2-3
cdr3_nt: TGTGCCAGCAGCTTATGGCGGGGGGTTACAGATACGCAGTATTTT
cdr3_aa: CASSLWRGVTDTQYF

clone_size: NA
v_call: TRBV7-3
d_call: TRBD1
cdr3_length: 15
j_call: TRBJ2-5
cdr3_nt: TGTGCCAGCAGCGACCGACAGGGCCGCCAAGAGACCCAGTACTTC
cdr3_aa: CASSDRQGRQETQYF

clone_size: once
v_call: TRBV7-2
d_call: TRBD2
cdr3_length: 18
j_call: TRBJ2-7
cdr3_nt: TGTGCCAGCAGCTTGGAGGCTAGCGGGAGTATATTTTCGTACGAGCAGTACTTC
cdr3_aa: CASSLEASGSIFSYEQYF

clone_size: NA
v_call: TRBV28
d_call: TRBD1
cdr3_length: 13
j_call: TRBJ1-1
cdr3_nt: TGTGCCAGCCGGACAGGGGGCGATACTGAAGCTTTCTTT
cdr3_aa: CASRTGGDTEAFF

clone_size: NA
v_call: TRBV4-2
d_call: TRBD1
cdr3_length: 17
j_call: TRBJ1-1
cdr3_nt: TGTGCCAGCAGCCAAGCCCGTGCGGACAGGGACCGCACTGAAGCTTTCTTT
cdr3_aa: CASSQARADRDRTEAFF

clone_size: NA
v_call: TRBV28
d_call: NA
cdr3_length: 14
j_call: TRBJ1-1
cdr3_nt: TGTGCCAGCATCAAATGGCACCCAAACACTGAAGCTTTCTTT
cdr3_aa: CASIKWHPNTEAFF

clone_size: NA
v_call: TRBV28
d_call: TRBD2
cdr3_length: 16
j_call: TRBJ2-1
cdr3_nt: TGTGCCAGCAGTTCACCGGGACTAGCGGGAAAAGATGAGCAGTTCTTC
cdr3_aa: CASSSPGLAGKDEQFF

clone_size: NA
v_call: TRBV15
d_call: TRBD2
cdr3_length: 18
j_call: TRBJ2-5
cdr3_nt: TGTGCCACCAGCAGAGGATTCCCGGGACTAGCGGTCCAAGAGACCCAGTACTTC
cdr3_aa: CATSRGFPGLAVQETQYF

clone_size: NA
v_call: TRBV6-6
d_call: NA
cdr3_length: 14
j_call: TRBJ1-5
cdr3_nt: TGTGCCAGCAGTTTAACGGGTGGAGATCAGCCCCAGCATTTT
cdr3_aa: CASSLTGGDQPQHF

clone_size: NA
v_call: TRBV2
d_call: TRBD1
cdr3_length: 14
j_call: TRBJ1-5
cdr3_nt: TGTGCCAGCAGAATCGGGACAGGGAGTCAGCCCCAGCATTTT
cdr3_aa: CASRIGTGSQPQHF

clone_size: NA
v_call: TRBV11-2
d_call: NA
cdr3_length: 13
j_call: TRBJ2-7
cdr3_nt: TGTGCCAGCAGCTTTGGGAGTCCCTACGAGCAGTACTTC
cdr3_aa: CASSFGSPYEQYF

clone_size: NA
v_call: TRBV27
d_call: NA
cdr3_length: 16
j_call: TRBJ1-2
cdr3_nt: TGTGCCAGCAGCACAACCGGGAGGGGGGCGCGGTATGGCTACACCTTC
cdr3_aa: CASSTTGRGARYGYTF

clone_size: NA
v_call: TRBV11-2
d_call: TRBD2
cdr3_length: 15
j_call: TRBJ2-7
cdr3_nt: TGTGCCAGCAGCTTAGATGGGCTAGCGGATTACGAGCAGTACTTC
cdr3_aa: CASSLDGLADYEQYF

clone_size: NA
v_call: TRBV7-9
d_call: TRBD1
cdr3_length: 13
j_call: TRBJ1-2
cdr3_nt: TGTGCCAGCAGCTTGGGACAGGGCTATGGCTACACCTTC
cdr3_aa: CASSLGQGYGYTF

clone_size: NA
v_call: TRBV7-9
d_call: NA
cdr3_length: 17
j_call: TRBJ1-5
cdr3_nt: TGTGCCAGCAGCTTGGTAGAGAGGGAGGTTGGCAATCAGCCCCAGCATTTT
cdr3_aa: CASSLVEREVGNQPQHF

clone_size: NA
v_call: TRBV9
d_call: TRBD1
cdr3_length: 16
j_call: TRBJ2-1
cdr3_nt: TGTGCCAGCAGCGCGAGGGACAGGCAGCTACCCGATGAGCAGTTCTTC
cdr3_aa: CASSARDRQLPDEQFF

clone_size: few
v_call: TRBV10-3
d_call: TRBD2
cdr3_length: 14
j_call: TRBJ2-7
cdr3_nt: TGTGCCATCTACGACCCGGGACTAGCTGGGGAGCAGTACTTC
cdr3_aa: CAIYDPGLAGEQYF

clone_size: NA
v_call: TRBV5-1
d_call: TRBD1
cdr3_length: 18
j_call: TRBJ2-1
cdr3_nt: TGCGCCAGCAGCTTGGACCTGGGACAGTTCTTTTCCTACAATGAGCAGTTCTTC
cdr3_aa: CASSLDLGQFFSYNEQFF

clone_size: NA
v_call: TRBV28
d_call: NA
cdr3_length: 12
j_call: TRBJ2-5
cdr3_nt: TGTGCCGCGGCAGAGACCCAAGAGACCCAGTACTTC
cdr3_aa: CAAAETQETQYF

clone_size: NA
v_call: TRBV18
d_call: TRBD1
cdr3_length: 15
j_call: TRBJ2-1
cdr3_nt: TGTGCCAGCTCGTACAGGGGGCTTTCCTACAATGAGCAGTTCTTC
cdr3_aa: CASSYRGLSYNEQFF

clone_size: once
v_call: TRBV29-1
d_call: NA
cdr3_length: 14
j_call: TRBJ2-2
cdr3_nt: TGCAGCGTCATGGGACTGTATCACACCGGGGAGCTGTTTTTT
cdr3_aa: CSVMGLYHTGELFF

clone_size: NA
v_call: TRBV5-1
d_call: TRBD2
cdr3_length: 19
j_call: TRBJ2-5
cdr3_nt: TGCGCCAGCAGCTTGGATCAACCTGCTTCCGGGAGGCGGGAAGAGACCCAGTACTTC
cdr3_aa: CASSLDQPASGRREETQYF

clone_size: NA
v_call: TRBV5-1
d_call: NA
cdr3_length: 17
j_call: TRBJ1-3
cdr3_nt: TGCGCCAGCAGCTTGGTGCCTCCAGGCTTGACTGGAAACACCATATATTTT
cdr3_aa: CASSLVPPGLTGNTIYF

clone_size: once
v_call: TRBV11-3
d_call: TRBD1
cdr3_length: 15
j_call: TRBJ1-4
cdr3_nt: TGTGCCAGCAGTGCTACCGGGACAGGGAGGGTACGGCTGTTTTTT
cdr3_aa: CASSATGTGRVRLFF

clone_size: NA
v_call: TRBV18
d_call: TRBD1
cdr3_length: 14
j_call: TRBJ1-4
cdr3_nt: TGTGCCAGCTCACCAGGACAGGGATCCGAAAAACTGTTTTTT
cdr3_aa: CASSPGQGSEKLFF

clone_size: NA
v_call: TRBV19
d_call: NA
cdr3_length: 14
j_call: TRBJ2-5
cdr3_nt: TGTGCCAGTAGTCCCCTGCGAGCGCAGGAGACCCAGTACTTC
cdr3_aa: CASSPLRAQETQYF

clone_size: NA
v_call: TRBV6-1
d_call: NA
cdr3_length: 15
j_call: TRBJ2-5
cdr3_nt: TGTGCCAGCAGTGAAAAAAGCCAGGGCCAAGAGACCCAGTACTTC
cdr3_aa: CASSEKSQGQETQYF

clone_size: NA
v_call: TRBV2
d_call: NA
cdr3_length: 15
j_call: TRBJ1-1
cdr3_nt: TGTGCCAGCAGTGAACTGCGGCAAAAGGGGCCTGAAGCTTTCTTT
cdr3_aa: CASSELRQKGPEAFF

clone_size: NA
v_call: TRBV6-1
d_call: TRBD2
cdr3_length: 13
j_call: TRBJ2-5
cdr3_nt: TGTGCCAGCAGACTAGCGGTCAGAGAGACCCAGTACTTC
cdr3_aa: CASRLAVRETQYF

clone_size: NA
v_call: TRBV11-2
d_call: NA
cdr3_length: 16
j_call: TRBJ1-3
cdr3_nt: TGTGCCAGCAGCTTAGGTGACAGATTCTCTGGAAACACCATATATTTT
cdr3_aa: CASSLGDRFSGNTIYF

clone_size: NA
v_call: TRBV4-2
d_call: NA
cdr3_length: 15
j_call: TRBJ1-4
cdr3_nt: TGTGCCAGCAGCCAAGATCCGGGGGTCGGTGAAAAACTGTTTTTT
cdr3_aa: CASSQDPGVGEKLFF

clone_size: NA
v_call: TRBV2
d_call: TRBD1
cdr3_length: 14
j_call: TRBJ2-7
cdr3_nt: TGTGCCAGCAGACAGACAGGGAATAGCTACGAGCAGTACTTC
cdr3_aa: CASRQTGNSYEQYF

clone_size: NA
v_call: TRBV5-1
d_call: TRBD1
cdr3_length: 13
j_call: TRBJ1-1
cdr3_nt: TGCGCCAGCTGCTGGGACAGCAACACTGAAGCTTTCTTT
cdr3_aa: CASCWDSNTEAFF

clone_size: NA
v_call: TRBV10-3
d_call: TRBD2
cdr3_length: 20
j_call: TRBJ2-3
cdr3_nt: TGTGCCATCAGTGGTTTGGAGGTAGCGGGAGAACCGAAATTCTTCGATACGCAGTATTTT
cdr3_aa: CAISGLEVAGEPKFFDTQYF

clone_size: NA
v_call: TRBV6-1
d_call: NA
cdr3_length: 14
j_call: TRBJ2-1
cdr3_nt: TGTGCCAGCAACCCCCCCAGCTCCTACAATGAGCAGTTCTTC
cdr3_aa: CASNPPSSYNEQFF

clone_size: NA
v_call: TRBV5-1
d_call: TRBD1
cdr3_length: 16
j_call: TRBJ2-5
cdr3_nt: TGCGCCAGCAGCTTGGCCTATGGGACAGGGACGGAGACCCAGTACTTC
cdr3_aa: CASSLAYGTGTETQYF

clone_size: NA
v_call: TRBV2
d_call: TRBD1
cdr3_length: 14
j_call: TRBJ1-2
cdr3_nt: TGTGCCAGCAGTCAGGACAGGGCCACTGATGGCTACACCTTC
cdr3_aa: CASSQDRATDGYTF

clone_size: NA
v_call: TRBV6-1
d_call: TRBD1
cdr3_length: 18
j_call: TRBJ1-5
cdr3_nt: TGTGCCAGCAGTGCTTTAAGAAGGACAGGCTATAGCAATCAGCCCCAGCATTTT
cdr3_aa: CASSALRRTGYSNQPQHF

clone_size: NA
v_call: TRBV6-1
d_call: NA
cdr3_length: 15
j_call: TRBJ1-6
cdr3_nt: TGTGCCAGCAGTAATCAGGGGCAGGATAATTCACCCCTCCACTTT
cdr3_aa: CASSNQGQDNSPLHF

clone_size: NA
v_call: TRBV5-4
d_call: NA
cdr3_length: 13
j_call: TRBJ2-5
cdr3_nt: TGTGCCAGCAGCCCGACAGTACAAGAGACCCAGTACTTC
cdr3_aa: CASSPTVQETQYF

clone_size: NA
v_call: TRBV7-9
d_call: TRBD1
cdr3_length: 14
j_call: TRBJ2-7
cdr3_nt: TGTGCCAGCAGCAGCGCGACAGGGAGCTACGAGCAGTACTTC
cdr3_aa: CASSSATGSYEQYF

clone_size: NA
v_call: TRBV6-5
d_call: TRBD2
cdr3_length: 15
j_call: TRBJ2-2
cdr3_nt: TGTGCCAGCAGACCTAGCGGGACCTACACCGGGGAGCTGTTTTTT
cdr3_aa: CASRPSGTYTGELFF

clone_size: NA
v_call: TRBV9
d_call: NA
cdr3_length: 16
j_call: TRBJ2-3
cdr3_nt: TGTGCCAGCGCTAGGGCGGGCCTCTCACGCACAGATACGCAGTATTTT
cdr3_aa: CASARAGLSRTDTQYF

clone_size: NA
v_call: TRBV7-9
d_call: NA
cdr3_length: 16
j_call: TRBJ1-2
cdr3_nt: TGTGCCAGCAGCTCATTTCAGATCGGGTCTAACTATGGCTACACCTTC
cdr3_aa: CASSSFQIGSNYGYTF

clone_size: NA
v_call: TRBV4-1
d_call: TRBD1
cdr3_length: 15
j_call: TRBJ2-2
cdr3_nt: TGCGCCACCACGTCGGGGACAGGGACCCCCGGGGAGCTGTTTTTT
cdr3_aa: CATTSGTGTPGELFF

clone_size: NA
v_call: TRBV7-9
d_call: NA
cdr3_length: 17
j_call: TRBJ2-6
cdr3_nt: TGTGCCAGCAGCTTAGTGGCCCGACACTCTGGGGCCAACGTCCTGACTTTC
cdr3_aa: CASSLVARHSGANVLTF

clone_size: NA
v_call: TRBV9
d_call: TRBD2
cdr3_length: 16
j_call: TRBJ2-7
cdr3_nt: TGTGCCAGCAGCGTACTGCTTAGCGGGGGTATCGACGAGCAGTACTTC
cdr3_aa: CASSVLLSGGIDEQYF

clone_size: NA
v_call: TRBV5-3
d_call: TRBD1
cdr3_length: 14
j_call: TRBJ2-3
cdr3_nt: TGTGCCAGAAGCCGGGACAGGGATCCAGATACGCAGTATTTT
cdr3_aa: CARSRDRDPDTQYF

clone_size: NA
v_call: TRBV7-6
d_call: TRBD2
cdr3_length: 15
j_call: TRBJ2-5
cdr3_nt: TGTGCCAGCAGCTTAGCGGGGAGGGGTGTGGAGACCCAGTACTTC
cdr3_aa: CASSLAGRGVETQYF

clone_size: NA
v_call: TRBV28
d_call: NA
cdr3_length: 15
j_call: TRBJ2-5
cdr3_nt: TGTGCCAGCAGTTTATTAGGGGTTTCTCAAGAGACCCAGTACTTC
cdr3_aa: CASSLLGVSQETQYF